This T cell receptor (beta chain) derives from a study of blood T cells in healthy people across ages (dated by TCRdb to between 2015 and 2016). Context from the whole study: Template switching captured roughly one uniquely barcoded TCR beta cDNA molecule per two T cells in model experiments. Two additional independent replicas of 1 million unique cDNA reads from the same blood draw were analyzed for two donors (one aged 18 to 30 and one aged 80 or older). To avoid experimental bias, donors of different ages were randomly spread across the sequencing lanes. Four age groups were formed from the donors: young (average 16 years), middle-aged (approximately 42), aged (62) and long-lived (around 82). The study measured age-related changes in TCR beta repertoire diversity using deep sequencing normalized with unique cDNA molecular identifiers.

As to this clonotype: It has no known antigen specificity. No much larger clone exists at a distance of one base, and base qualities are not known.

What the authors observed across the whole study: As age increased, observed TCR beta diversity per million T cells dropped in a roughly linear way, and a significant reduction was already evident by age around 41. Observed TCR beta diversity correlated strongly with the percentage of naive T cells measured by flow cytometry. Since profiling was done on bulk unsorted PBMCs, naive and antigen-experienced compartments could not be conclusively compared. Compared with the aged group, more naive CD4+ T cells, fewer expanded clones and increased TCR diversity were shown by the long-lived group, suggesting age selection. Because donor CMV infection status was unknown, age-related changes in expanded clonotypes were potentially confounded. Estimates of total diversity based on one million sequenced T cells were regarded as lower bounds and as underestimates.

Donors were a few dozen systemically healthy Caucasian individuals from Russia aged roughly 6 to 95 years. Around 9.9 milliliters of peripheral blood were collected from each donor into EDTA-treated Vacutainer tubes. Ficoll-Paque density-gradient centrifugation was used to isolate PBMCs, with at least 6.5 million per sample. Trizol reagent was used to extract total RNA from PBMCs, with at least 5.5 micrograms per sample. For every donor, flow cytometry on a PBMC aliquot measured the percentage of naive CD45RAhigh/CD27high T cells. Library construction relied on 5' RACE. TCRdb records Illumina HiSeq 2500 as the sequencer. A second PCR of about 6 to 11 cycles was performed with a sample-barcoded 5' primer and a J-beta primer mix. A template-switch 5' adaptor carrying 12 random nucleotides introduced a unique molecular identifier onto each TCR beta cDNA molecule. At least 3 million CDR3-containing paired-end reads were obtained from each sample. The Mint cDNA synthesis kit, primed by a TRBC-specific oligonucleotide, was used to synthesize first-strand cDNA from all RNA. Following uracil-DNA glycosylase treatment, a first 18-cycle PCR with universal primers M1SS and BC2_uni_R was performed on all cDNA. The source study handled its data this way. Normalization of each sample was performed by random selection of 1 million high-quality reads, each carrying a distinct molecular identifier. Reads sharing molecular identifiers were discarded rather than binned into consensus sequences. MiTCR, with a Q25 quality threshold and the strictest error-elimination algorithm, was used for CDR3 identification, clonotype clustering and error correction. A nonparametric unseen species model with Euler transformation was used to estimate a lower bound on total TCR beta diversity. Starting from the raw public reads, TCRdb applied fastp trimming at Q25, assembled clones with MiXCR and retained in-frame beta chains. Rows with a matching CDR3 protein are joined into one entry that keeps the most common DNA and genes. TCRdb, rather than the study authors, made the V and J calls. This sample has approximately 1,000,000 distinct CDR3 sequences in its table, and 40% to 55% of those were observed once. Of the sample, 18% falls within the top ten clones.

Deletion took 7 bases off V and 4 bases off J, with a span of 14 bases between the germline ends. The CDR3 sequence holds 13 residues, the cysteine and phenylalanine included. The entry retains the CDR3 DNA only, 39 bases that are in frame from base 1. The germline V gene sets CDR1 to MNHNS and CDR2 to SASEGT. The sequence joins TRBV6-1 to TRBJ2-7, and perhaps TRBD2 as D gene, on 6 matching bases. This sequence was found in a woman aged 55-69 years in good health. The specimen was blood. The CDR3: CASMGQEGYEQYF. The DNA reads TGTGCCAGCATGGGTCAGGAGGGATACGAGCAGTACTTC.